Listed here are 18 T cell receptor beta chains from one sample, sequenced in a study of beta chain features in type 1 diabetes. cDNA synthesis used the whole RNA isolate, giving expressed TCRB sequences. TCRdb's copy holds only in-frame clones and misses some; the assay was immunoSEQ multiplex PCR. The data contain 400,000 to 500,000 clones, about 15% of them singletons. Material for sequencing was naive CD4+ T cells from blood. These receptors all come from a man aged 25 to 40 in good health.

This clone was counted a few times. The chain uses TRBV4-1 and TRBJ2-1, with D perhaps TRBD2 (5 bases). CDR3 length: 16 amino acids. CDR1 and CDR2 from the germline V gene are MGHRA and YSYEKL. Trimming took 1 base from V and 4 from J, leaving 14 bases between them. Here the CDR3 reads CASSQVSSSTYNEQFF. The CDR3 nucleotides are TGCGCCAGCAGCCAAGTATCTAGCAGCACATACAATGAGCAGTTCTTC.

This clone was detected only a few times. This chain links TRBV5-1 with TRBJ2-5, with D unclear. CDR1 is SGHRS and CDR2 is YFSETQ in the germline V gene. CDR3 length: 15 residues. Trimming removed 0 bases at V and 5 bases at J, with 14 bases between. CDR3 residues: CASSLDGSSGETQYF. CDR3 in DNA: TGCGCCAGCAGCTTGGACGGATCCTCCGGGGAGACCCAGTACTTC.

The J gene is TRBJ1-4, the V gene TRBV2; 7 bases are a match to TRBD1. The CDR3 totals 13 residues. The germline gives CDR1 SNHLY, CDR2 FYNNEI. Losses at the gene ends were 4 bases for V and 8 bases for J; bases not matched to a gene: 4. The DNA for the CDR3 is TGTGCCAGCAGTGGACAGGGAAACGAAAAACTGTTTTTT. This encodes CASSGQGNEKLFF.

V is TRBV19 and J is TRBJ1-5, with a tentative D call TRBD1 (5 bases). Per germline, CDR1 LNHDA and CDR2 SQIVND (reference sequence). This CDR3 is built from 14 residues. V lost 4 bases, J lost 0 bases, and 7 bases lay in between. The CDR3 nucleotides read TGTGCCAGTAGTAAAGGACATAGCAATCAGCCCCAGCATTTT. The encoded protein is CASSKGHSNQPQHF.

CDR3 nucleotides: TGTGCCAGCAGCCCTTGGTATGTGGGCCCGCGATCTAGCGGGAGAGGCAATGAGCAGTTCTTC. Translating it yields CASSPWYVGPRSSGRGNEQFF. The V and J genes are TRBV14 and TRBJ2-1; 10 nucleotides align to TRBD2. Trimming took 4 bases from V and 6 from J; bases not matched to a gene: 24. This CDR3 is 21 amino acids long. Germline lookup yields CDR1 SGHDN and CDR2 FVKESK.

This clone was observed a handful of times. This chain joins TRBV9 and TRBJ2-5; 8 nucleotides line up with TRBD2. The germline gives CDR1 SGDLS, CDR2 YYNGEE. Trimming at V came to 0 bases and at J to 7 bases, leaving 5 bases not matched to a gene. This CDR3 spans 14 amino acids. The CDR3 loop is CASSVARGAGTQYF. The CDR3 DNA sequence: TGTGCCAGCAGCGTAGCGCGGGGGGCCGGGACCCAGTACTTC.

The chain recombines TRBV7-9 with TRBJ2-5; possible D gene TRBD1, 6 bases. The V gene's germline CDR1 is SEHNR and CDR2 FQNEAQ (reference sequence). Trimming pared 4 bases from V and 5 bases from J, leaving 20 bases between. This CDR3 is 16 amino acids long. The CDR3 bases are TGTGCCAGCAGCTCGTTGGGTGGACAGTCGGGGGAGACCCAGTACTTC. Translated: CASSSLGGQSGETQYF.

The rearrangement joins TRBV6-5 to TRBJ1-3; 9 bases line up with TRBD1. Germline lookup yields CDR1 MNHEY and CDR2 SVGAGI. The CDR3 sequence is 15 residues long. The J segment lost 1 base and the V segment lost 6 bases, leaving 4 bases of the junction unmatched. Here the CDR3 reads CASRSQGASGNTIYF. CDR3 in DNA: TGTGCCAGCAGGTCACAGGGGGCTTCTGGAAACACCATATATTTT.

This clone was recorded a few times. This rearrangement joins TRBV5-6 to TRBJ2-2; D is unresolved. Trimming shortened V by 0 bases and J by 6 bases, and 3 bases separated the two germline ends. The CDR3 is 12 residues long. Germline V gene sequence: CDR1 SGHDT, CDR2 YYEEEE. The CDR3 bases are TGTGCCAGCAGCTTGGCGGCCGGGGAGCTGTTTTTT. This encodes CASSLAAGELFF.

The CDR3, as DNA: TGTGCCAGCAGCCATGACAATAGCAATCAGCCCCAGCATTTT. Protein sequence: CASSHDNSNQPQHF. The rearrangement uses TRBV2 and TRBJ1-5; D not certain. V dropped 6 bases and J dropped 0 bases, with 9 bases sitting between them. The CDR3 spans 14 residues. Germline values: CDR1 SNHLY, CDR2 FYNNEI. The full variable domain, with the rest looked up from reference TRBV2 and TRBJ1-5, is EPEVTQTPSHQVTQMGQEVILRCVPISNHLYFYWYRQILGQKVEFLVSFYNNEISEKSEIFDDQFSVERPDGSNFTLKIRSTKLEDSAMYFCASSHDNSNQPQHFGDGTRLSIL.

This clone was seen more than once but under ten times. The genes are TRBV5-4 and TRBJ2-7; 8 bases fit TRBD1. The junction had 2 bases not matched to a gene; V was cut back by 0 bases and J by 3 bases. Germline V gene data show CDR1 as SGHNT and CDR2 as YYREEE (reference sequence). The CDR3 is made up of 14 amino acids. The CDR3 DNA follows: TGTGCCAGCAGCTTGGACAGGGGGAACTACGAGCAGTACTTC. Translation gives CASSLDRGNYEQYF.

This clone was counted only a few times. This chain uses TRBV4-2 with TRBJ2-2; maybe TRBD2 (6 bases). The germline gives CDR1 LGHNA, CDR2 YNFKEQ. The CDR3 is made up of 14 amino acids. Trimming left V 3 bases short and J 4 bases short, with 9 bases between. The CDR3 here is CASSHEAGTGELFF. The CDR3 nucleotides read TGTGCCAGCAGCCATGAAGCGGGCACCGGGGAGCTGTTTTTT.

Ten or more counts support this clone. The V gene is TRBV29-1, the J gene TRBJ1-1; possibly TRBD1 for D (6 bases). Germline V lookup: CDR1 SQVTM, CDR2 ANQGSEA. The length of the CDR3 is 12 residues. V was cut by 5 bases and J by 0 bases, with 7 bases left in between. As DNA, the CDR3 is TGCAGCGTTTGGACAGTGAACACTGAAGCTTTCTTT. As protein: CSVWTVNTEAFF.

The V and J genes are TRBV29-1 and TRBJ1-2; 9 positions match TRBD1. In germline, CDR1 is SQVTM, CDR2 ANQGSEA. V trimming: 5 bases; J trimming: 1 base; junction bases outside the gene matches: 2. This CDR3 region has 13 residues. The CDR3 spells CSVRTGVNYGYTF. CDR3 sequence (DNA): TGCAGCGTTCGGACAGGGGTTAACTATGGCTACACCTTC. Complete variable domain (other parts from reference TRBV29-1 and TRBJ1-2): SAVISQKPSRDICQRGTSLTIQCQVDSQVTMMFWYRQQPGQSLTLIATANQGSEATYESGFVIDKFPISRPNLTFSTLTVSNMSPEDSSIYLCSVRTGVNYGYTFGSGTRLTVV.

This clone was observed a few times. This sequence joins TRBV7-6 and TRBJ2-3, with D possibly being TRBD2 (6 bases). The CDR3 is 17 residues long. Germline V CDR1 and CDR2: SGHVS, FNYEAQ. Trimming took off 1 base at V and 2 bases at J, with 16 bases between the two ends. The CDR3, as DNA: TGTGCCAGCAGCTTAGGCCTAGCGTCAGCTCCCACAGATACGCAGTATTTT. Its translation: CASSLGLASAPTDTQYF. Filled out from reference TRBV7-6 and TRBJ2-3, the complete variable domain reads GAGVSQSPRYKVTKRGQDVALRCDPISGHVSLYWYRQALGQGPEFLTYFNYEAQQDKSGLPNDRFSAERPEGSISTLTIQRTEQRDSAMYRCASSLGLASAPTDTQYFGPGTRLTVL.

The rearrangement joins TRBV12-5 to TRBJ2-7; D is uncertain. This CDR3 is 16 amino acids long. Trimming removed 1 base from V and 0 bases from J, with 13 bases in between. Germline loops: CDR1 LGHNT, CDR2 FRNRAP. The DNA of the CDR3 is TGTGCTAGTGGTTTGGGGACCTCTCGGAGCTCCTACGAGCAGTACTTC. Its protein is CASGLGTSRSSYEQYF.

J is TRBJ2-5 and V is TRBV10-3; D is ambiguous. Trimming took 0 bases from V and 2 from J, leaving 7 bases between them. CDR1 and CDR2 (germline): ENHRY, SYGVKD. The CDR3 has 14 amino acids. The CDR3 sequence is CAISESKAQETQYF. The CDR3 bases are TGTGCCATCAGTGAGTCGAAAGCGCAAGAGACCCAGTACTTC.

This chain connects TRBV9 to TRBJ2-5; D is uncertain. The CDR3 is made up of 14 amino acids. Trimming shortened V by 0 bases and J by 5 bases, and 11 bases separated the two germline ends. Germline V gene data show CDR1 as SGDLS and CDR2 as YYNGEE. CDR3 sequence reads: CASSVGSVHETQYF. The DNA of the CDR3 is TGTGCCAGCAGCGTAGGTTCCGTTCATGAGACCCAGTACTTC.